These 3 T cell receptor beta chains originate from one sample sequenced in a study of shared clonotypes between healthy human individuals. TCRdb keeps only in-frame clones here, not all; method: immunoSEQ multiplex PCR. Altogether approximately 700,000 clones are present, 73% being singletons, with the ten largest covering roughly 1.9%. Sequencing was performed on memory CD4+ T cells sorted from blood. Noted subset: CD45RA-negative fraction. The receptors shown here come from a woman aged 25 to 45 in good health.

The chain employs TRBV28 and TRBJ2-5; TRBD2 agrees at 8 bases. Germline CDR1 MDHEN, CDR2 SYDVKM. The length of the CDR3 is 14 residues. The junction had 7 bases not matched to a gene; V was cut back by 5 bases and J by 5 bases. In DNA form, the CDR3 reads TGTGCCAGCAGTGGGGGAAGCGGGAGTGAGACCCAGTACTTC. Its translation is CASSGGSGSETQYF.

This clone showed up many times. The chain has TRBV6-1 and TRBJ1-1, with unresolved D. Trimming took off 6 bases at V and 4 bases at J, with 15 bases between the two ends. The germline V gene encodes CDR1 MNHNS and CDR2 SASEGT. The CDR3 has 14 amino acids. CDR3 region: CASRTTAPSTEAFF. CDR3 bases: TGTGCCAGCAGAACTACCGCGCCCTCCACTGAAGCTTTCTTT.

This clone was found many times. The rearrangement links TRBV7-9 to TRBJ2-7, with D possibly TRBD1 on 5 matching bases. Per germline, CDR1 SEHNR and CDR2 FQNEAQ (reference sequence). Deletions cut 1 base from V and 7 bases from J, with 14 bases between. This CDR3 is 14 amino acids long. The CDR3 DNA is TGTGCCAGCAGCTTAGACACTTTAAGGGGAGAGCAGTACTTC. Amino acids: CASSLDTLRGEQYF.